A single sample is the source of the 21 T cell receptor beta chains below, sequenced in a study of T cell responses to AZD1222 COVID-19 vaccine. Only in-frame clones appear in the TCRdb table, and some are missing; sequencing was by immunoSEQ multiplex PCR. The sample yields approximately 210,000 clones, approximately 91% seen once. This sample comprised peripheral blood, obtained 28 days after the second AZD1222 dose. These receptor sequences come from an adult who received the AZD1222 COVID-19 vaccine.

The CDR3 spells CASSQGQGSYEQYF. The CDR3 region has the DNA TGTGCCAGCAGCCAAGGACAGGGATCCTACGAGCAGTACTTC. The chain couples TRBV3-1 (or the pseudogene TRBV3-2) to TRBJ2-7; the match to TRBD1 covers 7 bases. J lost 1 base, V lost 1 base, and 1 base had no gene match. This CDR3 has 14 residues. CDR1 LGHDT and CDR2 YNNKEL come from the germline V gene (reference sequence).

V and J are TRBV11-3 and TRBJ2-1, with no clear D. The CDR3 runs to 18 residues. V shed 1 base and J shed 2 bases, with 18 bases lying between them. Germline CDR1 and CDR2: SGHNT and YENEEA. This CDR3 is CASSLVPVKGHPYNEQFF. The CDR3 DNA is TGTGCCAGCAGCTTAGTGCCGGTTAAGGGCCACCCCTACAATGAGCAGTTCTTC.

This chain links TRBV6-1 with TRBJ1-6; D uncertain. Germline CDR1 MNHNS, CDR2 SASEGT. The CDR3 spans 15 residues. The V and J ends lost 2 bases and 9 bases respectively, with 14 bases between them. The CDR3 loop is CASSELGAVPSPLHF. CDR3 in DNA: TGTGCCAGCAGTGAACTTGGCGCGGTTCCTTCACCCCTCCACTTT.

The chain employs TRBV11-2 and TRBJ2-1; D is unclear. The CDR3 has 12 residues. In germline, CDR1 is SGHAT, CDR2 FQNNGV. Deletions cut 4 bases from V and 7 bases from J, with 8 bases between. This CDR3 is CASSSGLNEQFF. The CDR3 nucleotides read TGTGCCAGCAGCTCCGGGTTGAATGAGCAGTTCTTC.

The rearrangement uses TRBV7-8 and TRBJ1-4; D is uncertain. CDR3 length: 13 amino acids. CDR1 and CDR2 from the germline V gene are SGHVS and FQNEAQ. V was trimmed by 2 bases and J by 9 bases, leaving 10 bases between them. The DNA of the CDR3 is TGTGCCAGCAGCTTATCAAATACTAAAAAACTGTTTTTT. Translated: CASSLSNTKKLFF.

The V gene is TRBV6-6, the J gene TRBJ2-1, with D possibly matching TRBD2 (5 bases). CDR3 length equals 11 residues. Looked up from germline, CDR1 is MNHNY and CDR2 is SVGAGI (reference sequence). V shed 4 bases and J shed 12 bases, with 10 bases lying between them. The CDR3 DNA sequence: TGTGCCAGCAGTTCCGGGGTAGGGCAGTTCTTC. This codes for CASSSGVGQFF.

CDR3 DNA sequence: TGTGCCAGCAGCTTAGAGGTCGGAAGGGGCACAGATACGCAGTATTTT. It encodes CASSLEVGRGTDTQYF. V usage is TRBV7-2 and J usage is TRBJ2-3, with D unresolved. This CDR3 spans 16 amino acids. Trimming cost V 1 base and J 1 base, with 12 bases left between them. Germline V lookup: CDR1 SGHTA, CDR2 FQGNSA.

The chain is built from TRBV3-1 (or the pseudogene TRBV3-2) and TRBJ2-7; 11 nucleotides match TRBD2. V was pared by 4 bases and J by 8 bases, with 7 bases of the junction left unmatched. Germline-derived CDR1 and CDR2 are LGHDT and YNNKEL (reference sequence). This CDR3 is 14 amino acids long. As DNA, the CDR3 is TGTGCCAGCAGCCTACTAGCGGGAGAGGCGCAGCAGTACTTC. Residues: CASSLLAGEAQQYF.

The chain is built from TRBV28 and TRBJ1-5, with TRBD1 as a possible D gene (6 bases). Germline V gives CDR1 MDHEN, CDR2 SYDVKM. The CDR3 is 13 amino acids. The germline V and J ends were trimmed by 11 bases and 3 bases, with 14 bases remaining between them. CDR3: CAATGNINQPQHF. CDR3 nucleotides: TGTGCCGCCACAGGGAATATCAATCAGCCCCAGCATTTT.

The chain joins TRBV19 to TRBJ1-2; no clear D gene. Between the trimmed V and J ends, which lost 6 bases and 2 bases, there was a span of 16 bases. CDR1 and CDR2 (germline): LNHDA, SQIVND (reference sequence). The CDR3 is made up of 15 amino acids. The CDR3 is CASSSLGVNNYGYTF. The CDR3 bases are TGTGCCAGTAGCTCCCTGGGAGTAAACAACTATGGCTACACCTTC.

The CDR3 sequence is CAISESWGGEGYTF. The CDR3 DNA is TGTGCCATCAGTGAGTCGTGGGGTGGAGAAGGCTACACCTTC. The genes are TRBV10-3 and TRBJ1-2; D is uncertain. The V gene's germline CDR1 is ENHRY and CDR2 SYGVKD. The CDR3 is 14 amino acids. Trimming took off 0 bases at V and 8 bases at J, with 13 bases between the two ends.

This clone was seen a few times. This rearrangement joins TRBV3-1 (or the pseudogene TRBV3-2) to TRBJ2-2, with TRBD2 matching over 10 bases. V trimming: 4 bases; J trimming: 2 bases; junction bases outside the gene matches: 4. Per germline, CDR1 LGHDT and CDR2 YNNKEL (reference sequence). The CDR3 covers 16 residues. The CDR3 coding sequence is TGTGCCAGCAGCCCAGGACTAGCGGTTAACACCGGGGAGCTGTTTTTT. This codes for CASSPGLAVNTGELFF.

V gene TRBV11-2 combines with J gene TRBJ2-3; D is undetermined. The ends were cut back, 0 bases at V and 6 bases at J, with 7 bases in the middle. Germline V gene data show CDR1 as SGHAT and CDR2 as FQNNGV. The CDR3 runs 13 residues. In DNA form, the CDR3 reads TGTGCCAGCAGCTTAGATCGTCAGGATACGCAGTATTTT. Protein: CASSLDRQDTQYF. The full variable domain, with the rest looked up from reference TRBV11-2 and TRBJ2-3, is EAGVAQSPRYKIIEKRQSVAFWCNPISGHATLYWYQQILGQGPKLLIQFQNNGVVDDSQLPKDRFSAERLKGVDSTLKIQPAKLEDSAVYLCASSLDRQDTQYFGPGTRLTVL.

The genes are TRBV11-3 and TRBJ1-3; 8 bases match TRBD1. Germline CDR1 and CDR2: SGHNT and YENEEA. The CDR3 runs 16 residues. The V gene end was trimmed by 5 bases and the J gene end by 2 bases; junction bases not matched to a gene: 8. In nucleotides, the CDR3 is TGTGCCAGCAGCCCCTTGGACAGGGACCCTGGAAACACCATATATTTT. This sequence encodes CASSPLDRDPGNTIYF.

The chain recombines TRBV5-1 with TRBJ1-1; D may be TRBD1 (5 bases). The germline V gene has CDR1 SGHRS and CDR2 YFSETQ. The CDR3 runs 14 residues. V gave up 7 bases and J gave up 4 bases, with 17 bases separating them. The DNA for the CDR3 is TGCGCCAGCGCACGGGCCACAGGAGCCACTGAAGCTTTCTTT. This translates into CASARATGATEAFF.

V gene TRBV27 combines with J gene TRBJ1-1; D not resolved. Trimming stripped 8 bases from V and 2 bases from J, with 6 bases between. CDR3 length equals 11 residues. Germline V gene data show CDR1 as MNHEY and CDR2 as SMNVEV (reference sequence). The CDR3 DNA sequence: TGTGCCAGCGGTCGTAACACTGAAGCTTTCTTT. It codes for CASGRNTEAFF.

This chain uses TRBV6-4 with TRBJ1-1; D ambiguous. This CDR3 is built from 14 residues. Between the trimmed V and J ends, which lost 6 bases and 7 bases, there was a span of 18 bases. Germline V lookup: CDR1 MRHNA, CDR2 SNTAGT. CDR3 bases: TGTGCCAGCAGGCGAGACACGGGTGGAGGTGAAGCTTTCTTT. It encodes CASRRDTGGGEAFF.

This chain joins TRBV4-1 and TRBJ2-3; 8 nucleotides line up with TRBD1. The CDR3 is made up of 15 amino acids. CDR1 MGHRA and CDR2 YSYEKL come from the germline V gene. The V segment lost 4 bases and the J segment 2 bases; nucleotides outside the gene matches: 5. The CDR3 DNA reads as TGCGCCAGCAGCCCCGGACAGGGCTACACAGATACGCAGTATTTT. Encoded protein: CASSPGQGYTDTQYF.

The chain uses TRBV9 and TRBJ1-5; D remains unclear. Looked up from germline, CDR1 is SGDLS and CDR2 is YYNGEE. This CDR3 comprises 15 residues. The ends were cut back, 4 bases at V and 0 bases at J, with 11 bases in the middle. The CDR3 DNA follows: TGTGCCAGCAGCCAGGATGGCTATAGCAATCAGCCCCAGCATTTT. Translating it yields CASSQDGYSNQPQHF. Full variable domain (missing parts from reference TRBV9 and TRBJ1-5): DSGVTQTPKHLITATGQRVTLRCSPRSGDLSVYWYQQSLDQGLQFLIQYYNGEERAKGNILERFSAQQFPDLHSELNLSSLELGDSALYFCASSQDGYSNQPQHFGDGTRLSIL.

The chain has TRBV5-8 and TRBJ1-6; D may be TRBD1 (5 bases). CDR3 length: 14 residues. The V gene lost 3 bases and the J gene lost 11 bases, with 15 bases spanning the gap. Germline V gene data show CDR1 as SGHTS and CDR2 as YDEGEE. The CDR3, as DNA: TGTGCCAGCAGCTCCGGACGCCAGGGAACACCCCTCCACTTT. This translates into CASSSGRQGTPLHF.

V gene TRBV9 combines with J gene TRBJ2-3; 7 nucleotides match TRBD1. Losses at the gene ends were 4 bases for V and 1 base for J; bases not matched to a gene: 3. Germline V gives CDR1 SGDLS, CDR2 YYNGEE. The CDR3 is 14 amino acids. CDR3 amino acids: CASSSGQGTDTQYF. CDR3 in DNA: TGTGCCAGCAGCAGCGGACAGGGCACAGATACGCAGTATTTT.